The clone carrying this TCR beta chain was seen a handful of times. The antigen is unknown. This sample is drawn from a study of Ad26.COV2.S vaccination and SARS-CoV-2 variants. Findings and caveats of the study: Ad26.COV2.S recipients had broader spike-specific TCRs (P = 0.0014). CD8+ and CD4+ T cells specific for spike reportedly responded with substantial breadth after vaccination.

The CDR3 covers 15 residues. The V end was cut by 0 bases, the J end by 4 bases, with 10 bases between. From germline, CDR1 is LGHNA and CDR2 YSLEER. Repertoires were generated with immunoSEQ multiplex PCR, while TCRdb's copy carries only in-frame clones and drops some. The sample shows 87,000 or so clones, more than 65% of them seen only once. Material: peripheral blood, obtained after recovery from COVID-19. The V call is TRBV4-3, the J call TRBJ1-5, with D perhaps TRBD1 (5 bases). This receptor was obtained from a human donor who had recovered from COVID-19. The CDR3 coding sequence is TGCGCCAGCAGCCAAGATGTTGGGGCTAATCAGCCCCAGCATTTT. Protein: CASSQDVGANQPQHF.